This T cell receptor beta chain is from a study of cytomegalovirus exposure and HLA in healthy donors. Study background: Prior work identified around 110 million unique TCR beta sequences in 190 million or so T cells. HLA-typed donors were the source of tens of millions of unique TCRs held in an early data release.

Per the germline V gene, CDR1 is LGHNT and CDR2 is FRNRAP. Trimming took 1 base from V and 3 from J; bases not matched to a gene: 4. The CDR3 is 16 residues long. 60 Vbeta and 13 Jbeta primers were used in PCR. Methods used by the authors: An analysis that came later counted some 85 million unique TCR beta chains, 9 million to 12 million shared. The data were produced by immunoSEQ multiplex PCR, yet TCRdb's version contains in-frame clones alone and is incomplete. V, J and clone size derive from that table, while D and trimming were established from the DNA sequence. The sample has 150,000 to 200,000 clones; about four fifths are singletons.

The material sequenced was PBMCs. This receptor was identified in a man between 18 and 29 years old in good health and CMV-seronegative. The rearrangement links TRBV12-5 to TRBJ2-1, with 9 nucleotides matching TRBD1. The CDR3: CASGLDKTGGYNEQFF. The CDR3 DNA is TGTGCTAGTGGTTTGGATAAGACAGGGGGCTACAATGAGCAGTTCTTC.